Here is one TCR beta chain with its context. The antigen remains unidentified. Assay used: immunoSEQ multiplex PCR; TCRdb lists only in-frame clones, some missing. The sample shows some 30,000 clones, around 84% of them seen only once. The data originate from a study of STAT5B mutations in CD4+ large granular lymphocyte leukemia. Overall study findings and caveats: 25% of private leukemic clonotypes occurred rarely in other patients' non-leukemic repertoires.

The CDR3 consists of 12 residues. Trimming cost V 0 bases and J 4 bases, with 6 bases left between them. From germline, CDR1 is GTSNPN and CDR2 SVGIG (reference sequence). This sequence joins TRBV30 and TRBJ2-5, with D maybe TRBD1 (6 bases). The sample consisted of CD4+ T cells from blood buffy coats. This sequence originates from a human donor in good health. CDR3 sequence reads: CAWSVQGETQYF. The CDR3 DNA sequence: TGTGCCTGGAGTGTACAGGGAGAGACCCAGTACTTC.